A single TCR beta chain is shown here with its context. The table came from immunoSEQ multiplex PCR; TCRdb's copy has only in-frame clones and leaves some out. In the table there are about 89,000 clones, about 94% of which are singletons. The sample is drawn from a study of technical replicates of blood from a handful of donors. Germline values: CDR1 MNHNS, CDR2 SASEGT. Trimming took off 2 bases at V and 4 bases at J, with 15 bases between the two ends. The CDR3 sequence is 15 residues long. Input material: T cells isolated from PBMCs. This sequence joins TRBV6-1 and TRBJ2-7, with D perhaps TRBD1 (6 bases). This receptor was taken from a human donor in good health. The DNA of the CDR3 is TGTGCCAGCAGTGAACTGGACAGCGAAGCGTACGAGCAGTACTTC. It is translated as CASSELDSEAYEQYF.